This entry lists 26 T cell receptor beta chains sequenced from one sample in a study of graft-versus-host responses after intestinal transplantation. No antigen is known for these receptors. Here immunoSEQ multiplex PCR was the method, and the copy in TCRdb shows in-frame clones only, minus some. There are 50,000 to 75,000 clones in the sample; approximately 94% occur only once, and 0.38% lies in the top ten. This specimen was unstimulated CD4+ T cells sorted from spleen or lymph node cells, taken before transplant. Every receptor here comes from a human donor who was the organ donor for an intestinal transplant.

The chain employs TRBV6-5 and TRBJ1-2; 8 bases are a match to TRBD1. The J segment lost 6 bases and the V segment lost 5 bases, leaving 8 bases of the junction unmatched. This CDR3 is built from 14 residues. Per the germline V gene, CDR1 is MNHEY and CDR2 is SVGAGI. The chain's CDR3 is CASSRGQGSHGYTF. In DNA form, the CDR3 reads TGTGCCAGCAGTCGCGGACAGGGCTCCCATGGCTACACCTTC.

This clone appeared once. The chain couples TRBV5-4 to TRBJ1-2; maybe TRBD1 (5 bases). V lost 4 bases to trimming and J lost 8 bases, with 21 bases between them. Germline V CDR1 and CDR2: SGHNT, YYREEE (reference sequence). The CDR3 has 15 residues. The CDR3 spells CASSRRQGPFVGYTF. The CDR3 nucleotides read TGTGCCAGCAGCAGACGTCAGGGTCCCTTCGTCGGCTACACCTTC.

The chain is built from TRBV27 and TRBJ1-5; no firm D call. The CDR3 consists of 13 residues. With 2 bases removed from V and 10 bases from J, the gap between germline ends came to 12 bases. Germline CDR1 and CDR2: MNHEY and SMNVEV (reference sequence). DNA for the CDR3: TGTGCCAGCAGTTTAGATCCTGTCGGACCCCAGCATTTT. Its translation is CASSLDPVGPQHF.

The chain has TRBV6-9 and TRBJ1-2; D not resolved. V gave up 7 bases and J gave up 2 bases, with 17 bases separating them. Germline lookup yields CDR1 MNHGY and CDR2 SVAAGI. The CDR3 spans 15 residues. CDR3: CASNDVQTGNYGYTF. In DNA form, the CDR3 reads TGTGCCAGCAACGACGTACAGACTGGCAACTATGGCTACACCTTC.

CDR3 residues: CASSVGPGTVGGGRAFF. The DNA of the CDR3 is TGTGCCAGCAGCGTAGGCCCGGGGACTGTGGGGGGAGGTCGGGCTTTCTTT. The gene calls are TRBV9 and TRBJ1-1; a weak D match, TRBD1 (5 bases). Deletions cut 0 bases from V and 11 bases from J, with 26 bases between. Germline values: CDR1 SGDLS, CDR2 YYNGEE. The CDR3 is made up of 17 amino acids.

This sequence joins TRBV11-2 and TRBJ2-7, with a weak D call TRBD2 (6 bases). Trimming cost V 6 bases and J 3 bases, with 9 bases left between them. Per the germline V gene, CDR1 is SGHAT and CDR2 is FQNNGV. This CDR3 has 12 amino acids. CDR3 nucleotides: TGTGCCAGCAGGTTGGGGGGCTACGAGCAGTACTTC. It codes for CASRLGGYEQYF.

As DNA, the CDR3 is TGCAGCGTTGAGACAGCGAACACCATATATTTT. It codes for CSVETANTIYF. The rearrangement links TRBV29-1 to TRBJ1-3; D is possibly TRBD1 (5 bases). This CDR3 has 11 residues. Germline CDR1 reads SQVTM; CDR2 reads ANQGSEA. V lost 3 bases and J lost 7, with 7 bases in between.

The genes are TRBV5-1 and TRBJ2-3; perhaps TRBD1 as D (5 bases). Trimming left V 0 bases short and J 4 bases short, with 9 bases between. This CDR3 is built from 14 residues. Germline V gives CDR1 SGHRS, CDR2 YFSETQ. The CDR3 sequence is CASSLGRGPDTQYF. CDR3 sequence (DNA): TGCGCCAGCAGCTTGGGAAGGGGCCCAGATACGCAGTATTTT. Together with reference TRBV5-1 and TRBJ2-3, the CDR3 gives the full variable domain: KAGVTQTPRYLIKTRGQQVTLSCSPISGHRSVSWYQQTPGQGLQFLFEYFSETQRNKGNFPGRFSGRQFSNSRSEMNVSTLELGDSALYLCASSLGRGPDTQYFGPGTRLTVL.

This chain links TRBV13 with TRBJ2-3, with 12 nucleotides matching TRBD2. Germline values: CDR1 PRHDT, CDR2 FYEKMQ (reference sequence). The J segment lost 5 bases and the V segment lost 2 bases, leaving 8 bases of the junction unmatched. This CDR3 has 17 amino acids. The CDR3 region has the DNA TGTGCCAGCAGCTTACTTTCTAGCGGGGGGGCTCAAGATACGCAGTATTTT. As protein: CASSLLSSGGAQDTQYF.

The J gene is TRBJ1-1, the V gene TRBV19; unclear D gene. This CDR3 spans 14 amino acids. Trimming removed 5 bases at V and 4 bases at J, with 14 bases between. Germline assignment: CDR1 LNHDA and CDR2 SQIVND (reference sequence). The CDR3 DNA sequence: TGTGCCAGTAGTGACCGAAGGGTCAGCACTGAAGCTTTCTTT. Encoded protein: CASSDRRVSTEAFF. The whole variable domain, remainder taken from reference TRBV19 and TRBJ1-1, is DGGITQSPKYLFRKEGQNVTLSCEQNLNHDAMYWYRQDPGQGLRLIYYSQIVNDFQKGDIAEGYSVSREKKESFPLTVTSAQKNPTAFYLCASSDRRVSTEAFFGQGTRLTVV.

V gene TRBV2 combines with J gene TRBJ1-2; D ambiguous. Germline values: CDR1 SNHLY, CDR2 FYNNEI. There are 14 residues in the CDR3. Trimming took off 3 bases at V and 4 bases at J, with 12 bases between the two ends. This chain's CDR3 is CASSDSSPSYGYTF. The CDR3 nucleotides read TGTGCCAGCAGTGACAGCAGTCCCTCCTATGGCTACACCTTC.

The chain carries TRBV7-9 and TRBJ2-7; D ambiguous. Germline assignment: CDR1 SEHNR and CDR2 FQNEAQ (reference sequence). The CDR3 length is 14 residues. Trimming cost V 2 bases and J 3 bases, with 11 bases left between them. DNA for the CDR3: TGTGCCAGCAGCTTAAGGGCGGCCTTCTACGAGCAGTACTTC. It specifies CASSLRAAFYEQYF.

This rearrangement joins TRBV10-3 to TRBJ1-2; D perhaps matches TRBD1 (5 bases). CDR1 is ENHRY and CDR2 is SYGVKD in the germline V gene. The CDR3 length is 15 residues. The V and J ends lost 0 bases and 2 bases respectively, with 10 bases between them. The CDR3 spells CAISESNAGNYGYTF. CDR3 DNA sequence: TGTGCCATCAGTGAGTCAAACGCAGGGAACTATGGCTACACCTTC.

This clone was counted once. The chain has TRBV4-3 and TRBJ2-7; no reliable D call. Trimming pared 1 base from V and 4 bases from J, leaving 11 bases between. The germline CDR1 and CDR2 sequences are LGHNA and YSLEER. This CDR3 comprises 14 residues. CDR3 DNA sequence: TGCGCCAGCAGCCAAGTGAGGTACGGGTACGAGCAGTACTTC. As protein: CASSQVRYGYEQYF.

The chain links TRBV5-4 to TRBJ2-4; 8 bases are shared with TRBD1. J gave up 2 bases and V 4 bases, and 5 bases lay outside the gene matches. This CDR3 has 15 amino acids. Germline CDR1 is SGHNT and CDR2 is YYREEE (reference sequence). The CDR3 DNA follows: TGTGCCAGCAGCACCCGGACAGGGTCCAAAAACATTCAGTACTTC. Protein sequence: CASSTRTGSKNIQYF.

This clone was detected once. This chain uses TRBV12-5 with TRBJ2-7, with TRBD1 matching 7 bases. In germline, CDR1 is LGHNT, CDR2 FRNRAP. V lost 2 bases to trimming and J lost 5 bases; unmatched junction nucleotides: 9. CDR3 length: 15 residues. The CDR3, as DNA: TGTGCTAGTGGTTTGCCGGACAGGATGATGGACGAGCAGTACTTC. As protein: CASGLPDRMMDEQYF.

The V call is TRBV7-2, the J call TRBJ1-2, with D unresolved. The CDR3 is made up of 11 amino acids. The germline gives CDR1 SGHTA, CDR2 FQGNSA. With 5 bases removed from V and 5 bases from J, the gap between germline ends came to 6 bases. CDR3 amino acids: CASSPQYGYTF. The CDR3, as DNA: TGTGCCAGCAGCCCACAGTATGGCTACACCTTC.

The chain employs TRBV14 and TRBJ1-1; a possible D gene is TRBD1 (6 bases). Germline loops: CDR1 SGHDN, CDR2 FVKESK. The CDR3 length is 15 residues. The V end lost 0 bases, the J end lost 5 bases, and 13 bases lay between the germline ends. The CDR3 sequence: CASSQDSRGITEAFF. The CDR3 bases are TGTGCCAGCAGCCAAGATTCGAGGGGGATTACTGAAGCTTTCTTT.

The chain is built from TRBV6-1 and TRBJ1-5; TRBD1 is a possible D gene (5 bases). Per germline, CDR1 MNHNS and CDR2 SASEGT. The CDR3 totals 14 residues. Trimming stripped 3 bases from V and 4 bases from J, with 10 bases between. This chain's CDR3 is CASSEASGNQPQHF. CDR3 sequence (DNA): TGTGCCAGCAGTGAGGCCTCAGGGAATCAGCCCCAGCATTTT.

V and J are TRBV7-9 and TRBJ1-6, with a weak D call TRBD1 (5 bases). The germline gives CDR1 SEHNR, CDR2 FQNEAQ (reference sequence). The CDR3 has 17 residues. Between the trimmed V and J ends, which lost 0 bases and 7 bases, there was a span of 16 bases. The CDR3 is CASSLAMGDYQNSPLHF. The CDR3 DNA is TGTGCCAGCAGCTTAGCTATGGGGGATTATCAGAATTCACCCCTCCACTTT.

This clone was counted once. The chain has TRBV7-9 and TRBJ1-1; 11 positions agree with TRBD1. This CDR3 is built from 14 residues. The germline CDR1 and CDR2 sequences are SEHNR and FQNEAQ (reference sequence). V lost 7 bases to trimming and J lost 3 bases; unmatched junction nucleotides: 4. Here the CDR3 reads CASTRTGGYTEAFF. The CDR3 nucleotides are TGTGCCAGCACTCGGACAGGGGGCTACACTGAAGCTTTCTTT.

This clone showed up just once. For the CDR3, the DNA is TGTGCCAGCAGCAAAGAGGATGTCGGGGGTCCGGGAGAGACCCAGTACTTC. The encoded protein is CASSKEDVGGPGETQYF. The chain employs TRBV21-1 and TRBJ2-5; the table's D call, TRBD2, has no DNA check behind it. TRBV21-1 is shown as a pseudogene. The CDR3 sequence is 17 residues long.

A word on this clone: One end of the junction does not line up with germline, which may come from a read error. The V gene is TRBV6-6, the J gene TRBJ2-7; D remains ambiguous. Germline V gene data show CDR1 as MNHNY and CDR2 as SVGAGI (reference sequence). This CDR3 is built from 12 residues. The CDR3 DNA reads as TGTGCCAGCAGTTCTCGGACCTACGAGCTGTACTTC. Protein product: CASSSRTYELYF.

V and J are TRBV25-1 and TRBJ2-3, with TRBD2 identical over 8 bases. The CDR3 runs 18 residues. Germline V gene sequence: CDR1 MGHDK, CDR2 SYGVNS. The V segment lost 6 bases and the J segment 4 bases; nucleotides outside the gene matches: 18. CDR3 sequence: CASSASRLAGRPADTQYF. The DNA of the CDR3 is TGTGCCAGCAGCGCTTCACGTCTAGCGGGCAGACCGGCAGATACGCAGTATTTT.

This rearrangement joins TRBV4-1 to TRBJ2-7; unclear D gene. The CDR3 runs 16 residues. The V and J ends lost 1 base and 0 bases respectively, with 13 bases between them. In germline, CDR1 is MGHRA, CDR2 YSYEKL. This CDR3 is CASSQGFSANSYEQYF. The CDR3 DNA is TGCGCCAGCAGCCAAGGATTTTCGGCGAACTCCTACGAGCAGTACTTC.

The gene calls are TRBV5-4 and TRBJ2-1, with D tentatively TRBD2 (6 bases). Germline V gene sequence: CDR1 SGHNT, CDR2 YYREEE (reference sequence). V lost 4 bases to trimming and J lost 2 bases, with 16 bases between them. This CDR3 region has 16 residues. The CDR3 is CASSAAPSATYNEQFF. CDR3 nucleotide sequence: TGTGCCAGCAGCGCCGCGCCTAGCGCGACCTACAATGAGCAGTTCTTC.